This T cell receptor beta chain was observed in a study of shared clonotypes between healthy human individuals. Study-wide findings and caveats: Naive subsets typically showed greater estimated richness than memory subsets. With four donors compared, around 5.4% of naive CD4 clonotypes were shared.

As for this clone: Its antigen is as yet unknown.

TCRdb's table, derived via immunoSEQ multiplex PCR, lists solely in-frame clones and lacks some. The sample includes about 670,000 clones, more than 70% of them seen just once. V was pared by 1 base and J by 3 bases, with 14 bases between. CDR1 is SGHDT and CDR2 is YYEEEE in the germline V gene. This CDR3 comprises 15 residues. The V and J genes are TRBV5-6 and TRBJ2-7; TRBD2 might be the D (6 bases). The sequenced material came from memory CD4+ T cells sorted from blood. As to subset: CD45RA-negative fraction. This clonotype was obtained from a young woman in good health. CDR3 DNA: TGTGCCAGCAGCTTGCGGACGGGACTCAGCTACGAGCAGTACTTC. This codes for CASSLRTGLSYEQYF.